The rows below give T cell receptor beta chains drawn from one sample of a study of T cells in Graves' hyperthyroidism and ophthalmopathy. TCRdb ran MiXCR on the multiplex PCR reads and lists one entry per CDR3 protein. Here the sample spans roughly 500,000 distinct CDR3 sequences, 22% being singletons. Sequencing used blood. These receptors all come from a woman aged 65 to 85 with Graves' ophthalmopathy. Both conserved end residues are part of each CDR3. A D gene is named only where the DNA matches it firmly. Some rows mark clone size as missing; the rest say once, few, many or name a class of expanded clone.

d_gene	abundance	j_gene	v_gene	CDR3nt	CDR3aa
TRBD1	few	TRBJ2-3	TRBV20-1	TGCAGTGCTAGAGATGCCGGACAGGGGGGAACAGATACGCAGTATTTT	CSARDAGQGGTDTQYF
TRBD2	-	TRBJ2-7	TRBV27	TGTGCCAGCAATTCACGAAGCGGGAGGGCCTCCGAGCAGTACTTC	CASNSRSGRASEQYF
-	-	TRBJ1-2	TRBV20-1	TGCAGTGCTAGAGGGACAGTAGCTAACTATGGCTACACCTTC	CSARGTVANYGYTF
-	-	TRBJ2-1	TRBV19	TGTGCCAGTAGTATGGGCACCAGCCTCTACAATGAGCAGTTCTTC	CASSMGTSLYNEQFF
-	-	TRBJ1-2	TRBV6-1	TGTGCCAGCAGTGTGGACAGTCCGTATGGCTACACCTTC	CASSVDSPYGYTF
-	-	TRBJ2-3	TRBV10-3	TGTGCCATCAGTGAATACGGGAACACAGATACGCAGTATTTT	CAISEYGNTDTQYF
-	once	TRBJ2-7	TRBV7-9	TGTGCCAGCAGCATGGACGGACCCTACGAGCAGTACTTC	CASSMDGPYEQYF
-	-	TRBJ2-1	TRBV7-9	TGTGCCAGCAGCTCGGTTAGGGTCCATGAGCAGTTCTTC	CASSSVRVHEQFF
TRBD2	-	TRBJ2-1	TRBV30	TGTGCCTGGACTAGCGGGAGGGTCTCCTACAATGAGCAGTTCTTC	CAWTSGRVSYNEQFF
-	-	TRBJ2-7	TRBV14	TGTGCCAGCAGCCACAGCGGTACCTACGAGCAGTACTTC	CASSHSGTYEQYF
TRBD2	few	TRBJ2-2	TRBV6-1	TGTGCCAGCAGTCCCGAGCGGGGCTACACCGGGGAGCTGTTTTTT	CASSPERGYTGELFF
-	-	TRBJ2-7	TRBV5-6	TGTGCCAGCGCTGAGCCAGGGGTAACCTACGAGCAGTACTTC	CASAEPGVTYEQYF
TRBD2	-	TRBJ2-2	TRBV12-5	TGTGCTAGTGGTTTGCCAAAGGGACTAGCGGGCTTATCCCCGAACACCGGGGAGCTGTTTTTT	CASGLPKGLAGLSPNTGELFF
-	-	TRBJ1-2	TRBV3-1	TGTGCCAGCAGCCAAGATTCCTCCCACTCCTTGGGCTACACCTTC	CASSQDSSHSLGYTF
TRBD2	few	TRBJ2-7	TRBV30	TGTGCCTGGAGTGTTAGCGGGAGGTACGAGCAGTACTTC	CAWSVSGRYEQYF
TRBD2	-	TRBJ2-7	TRBV3-1	TGTGCCAGCAGCCAACTGGGACTAGCGGGCACCCCGGCCTACGAGCAGTACTTC	CASSQLGLAGTPAYEQYF
-	few	TRBJ2-7	TRBV28	TGTGCCAGCAGTGTCCCGGGACACGGCTCCTACGAGCAGCACTTC	CASSVPGHGSYEQHF
-	few	TRBJ1-2	TRBV7-3	TGTGCCAGCAGCTTAACGCGGGAAGGGGATGGCTACACCTTC	CASSLTREGDGYTF
-	many	TRBJ1-2	TRBV10-3	TGTGCCATCAGTGAGGCGCCAAACTATGGCTACACCTTC	CAISEAPNYGYTF
-	-	TRBJ1-1	TRBV7-8	TGTGCCAGCAGCTTAGTATGGAGGGTGGTAAACACTGAAGCTTTCTTT	CASSLVWRVVNTEAFF
-	-	TRBJ1-1	TRBV27	TGTGCCAGCAGTCCCCATCCGAAGGCGGATGGCACTGAAGCTTTCTTT	CASSPHPKADGTEAFF
-	few	TRBJ1-1	TRBV9	TGTGCCAGCAGCGTCGGGTACATGAACACTGAAGCTTTCTTT	CASSVGYMNTEAFF
-	many	TRBJ1-6	TRBV27	TGTGCCAGCAGAGGGGACCCGGGGGCCTATAATTCACCCCTCCACTTT	CASRGDPGAYNSPLHF
-	-	TRBJ2-7	TRBV5-5	TGTGCCAGCAGCCCCCGGGCCCTTAGCTCCTACGAGCAGTACTTC	CASSPRALSSYEQYF
TRBD2	-	TRBJ2-1	TRBV27	TGTGCCAGCAGTTTCCTCACTAGCGGGGGTTACAATGAGCAGTTCTTC	CASSFLTSGGYNEQFF
-	few	TRBJ2-1	TRBV18	TGTGCCAGCTCCCAGGGAAGTTTAGTTGAGCAGTTCTTC	CASSQGSLVEQFF
-	few	TRBJ2-1	TRBV12-3/TRBV12-4	TGTGCCAGCAGCCCCTTGGTAGGACAACATGAGCAGTTCTTC	CASSPLVGQHEQFF
TRBD1	-	TRBJ2-5	TRBV7-2	TGTGCCAGCAGCTTAGGGGACAGGGACCAAGAGACCCAGTACTTC	CASSLGDRDQETQYF
TRBD2	many	TRBJ2-7	TRBV28	TGTGCCAGCAGTTCTAGCGGGAGGGCCTCCCACGAGCAGTACTTC	CASSSSGRASHEQYF
TRBD2	many	TRBJ2-3	TRBV7-9	TGTGCCAGCAGCCCCGCACGCGGGAGTGCAGATACGCAGTATTTT	CASSPARGSADTQYF
TRBD2	-	TRBJ2-4	TRBV7-2	TGTGCCAGCAGCTTAACGGGGGGAAAAAACATTCAGTACTTC	CASSLTGGKNIQYF
-	-	TRBJ1-1	TRBV9	TGTGCCAGCAGCCCCAGACAGTCCCGTGGAGCTGAAGCTTTCTTT	CASSPRQSRGAEAFF
-	few	TRBJ1-3	TRBV30	TGTGCCTGGAGTATCCATGCCGGAAACACCATATATTTT	CAWSIHAGNTIYF
-	-	TRBJ2-7	TRBV5-1	TGCGCCAGCAGCTTGGGAGTGACAGGCTCTACCTACGAGCAGTACTTC	CASSLGVTGSTYEQYF
-	-	TRBJ2-2	TRBV20-1	TGCAGTGCTAGTAAGGGGTTGGTAACCGGGGAGCTGTTTTTT	CSASKGLVTGELFF
TRBD1	-	TRBJ1-5	TRBV3-1	TGTGCCAGCAGCCCCGGGACAGGGGATCGGCAGCCCCAGCATTTT	CASSPGTGDRQPQHF
-	-	TRBJ2-2	TRBV11-3	TGTGCCAGCAGCCCCCACGCCACGAACACCGGGGAGCTGTTTTTT	CASSPHATNTGELFF
-	-	TRBJ2-2	TRBV7-2	TGTGCCAGCAGCTTAGCTAGTACTAGAGGCACCGGGGAGCTGTTTTTT	CASSLASTRGTGELFF
TRBD1	-	TRBJ2-1	TRBV5-1	TGCGCCAGCAGCTTAGGGGGCCTTGGGTTTAATGAGCAGTTCTTC	CASSLGGLGFNEQFF
TRBD2	-	TRBJ2-1	TRBV20-1	TGCAGTGCTAGGGCGGGGACTAGCGGGAAGTTGAATGAGCAGTTCTTC	CSARAGTSGKLNEQFF
-	-	TRBJ1-3	TRBV29-1	TGCAGCGTAGAAGATCGGGGGGGCACCATATATTTT	CSVEDRGGTIYF
-	-	TRBJ1-2	TRBV4-3	TGCGCCAGCAGCCAAGAACGGGGCTCCTATGGCTACACCTTC	CASSQERGSYGYTF
-	-	TRBJ1-4	TRBV19	TGTGCCAGTAGTACCGGGGGCGTCGGAAAACTGTTTTTT	CASSTGGVGKLFF